A single sample gave rise to the 14 T cell receptor beta chains below, sequenced in a study of T cell responses to AZD1222 COVID-19 vaccine. The data were produced by immunoSEQ multiplex PCR, yet TCRdb's version contains in-frame clones alone and is incomplete. The table has some 140,000 clones, more than 90% seen once. Sequences were derived from peripheral blood, sampled on day 0 of AZD1222 vaccination. The receptor set was obtained from an adult in good health.

V gene TRBV7-3 combines with J gene TRBJ2-2; TRBD2 agrees at 8 bases. Trimming at V came to 4 bases and at J to 0 bases, leaving 1 base not matched to a gene. This CDR3 comprises 15 residues. Germline CDR1 is SGHTA and CDR2 is FQGTGA. As DNA, the CDR3 is TGTGCCAGCAGCTCAGCGGGGGCGAACACCGGGGAGCTGTTTTTT. This codes for CASSSAGANTGELFF.

This chain connects TRBV14 to TRBJ2-7; weak D call: TRBD1 (6 bases). The CDR3 consists of 11 residues. V lost 3 bases to trimming and J lost 7 bases, with 7 bases between them. Germline CDR1 is SGHDN and CDR2 is FVKESK. Here the CDR3 reads CASSHTGEQYF. The CDR3, as DNA: TGTGCCAGCAGCCATACAGGGGAGCAGTACTTC.

This clone was counted a single time. This chain connects TRBV9 to TRBJ2-7, with TRBD1 as a possible D gene (6 bases). Germline values: CDR1 SGDLS, CDR2 YYNGEE. Deletions cut 0 bases from V and 3 bases from J, with 13 bases between. This CDR3 is built from 15 residues. The CDR3 reads CASSVGQVGLYEQYF. In nucleotides, the CDR3 is TGTGCCAGCAGCGTAGGACAGGTTGGCCTCTACGAGCAGTACTTC.

The V gene is TRBV28, the J gene TRBJ1-5; no reliable D call. The germline gives CDR1 MDHEN, CDR2 SYDVKM. The V end was cut by 7 bases, the J end by 4 bases, with 23 bases between. The CDR3 extends over 17 amino acids. The CDR3 DNA is TGTGCCAGCACTAAAAGCTCCCTGAACTCCCTAAATCAGCCCCAGCATTTT. Amino acid sequence: CASTKSSLNSLNQPQHF.

This chain links TRBV5-1 with TRBJ2-1, with 11 bases matching TRBD2. Per germline, CDR1 SGHRS and CDR2 YFSETQ. This CDR3 contains 14 residues. With 9 bases clipped from V and 10 bases from J, the junction kept 12 bases outside the gene matches. The CDR3 nucleotides are TGCGCCAAAGAACTAGCGGGAGTCCCTTGCGAGCAGTTCTTC. It specifies CAKELAGVPCEQFF.

The rearrangement uses TRBV9 and TRBJ2-4; D remains ambiguous. Germline loops: CDR1 SGDLS, CDR2 YYNGEE. Trimming pared 0 bases from V and 6 bases from J, leaving 10 bases between. The CDR3 is 14 residues long. The CDR3 DNA reads TGTGCCAGCAGCGTAGATGGCCACGGAAACATTCAGTACTTC. Its protein is CASSVDGHGNIQYF.

The chain has TRBV5-1 and TRBJ2-3; 8 bases map to TRBD1. After removal of 3 bases from V and 3 bases from J, the junction contained 9 bases not matched to a gene. The CDR3 has 16 residues. Per the germline V gene, CDR1 is SGHRS and CDR2 is YFSETQ. Written as DNA, the CDR3 is TGCGCCAGCAGCTCAAACCGGGACAGGTGGACAGATACGCAGTATTTT. This translates into CASSSNRDRWTDTQYF.

This chain joins TRBV7-2 and TRBJ1-1; possibly TRBD1 for D (5 bases). The CDR3 contains 14 residues. Trimming cost V 3 bases and J 1 base, with 9 bases left between them. Germline lookup yields CDR1 SGHTA and CDR2 FQGNSA. The CDR3: CASSFDSQNTEAFF. The CDR3 DNA follows: TGTGCCAGCAGCTTCGACAGCCAGAACACTGAAGCTTTCTTT.

The chain carries TRBV5-1 and TRBJ1-2; TRBD1 agrees at 9 bases. Germline CDR1 and CDR2: SGHRS and YFSETQ. V lost 3 bases and J lost 8; bases outside the gene matches: 11. This CDR3 has 15 residues. The CDR3 loop is CASSSPGQGPVGYTF. The CDR3 nucleotides are TGCGCCAGCAGCTCACCGGGACAGGGTCCGGTCGGCTACACCTTC.

The chain recombines TRBV4-3 with TRBJ2-7; D is unresolved. CDR3 length: 15 residues. V was shortened by 1 base and J by 10 bases, with 20 bases between the two germline ends. Germline V lookup: CDR1 LGHNA, CDR2 YSLEER. In DNA form, the CDR3 reads TGCGCCAGCAGCCAAGGGAAAGCGCGAAGCATGCAACAGTACTTC. It specifies CASSQGKARSMQQYF.

The chain combines TRBV24-1 with TRBJ1-2; D perhaps matches TRBD1 (5 bases). Between the trimmed V and J ends, which lost 6 bases and 4 bases, there was a span of 17 bases. This CDR3 contains 15 residues. Germline V CDR1 and CDR2: KGHDR, SFDVKD. The CDR3, as DNA: TGTGCCACCAGTACGGGACCTTCCAAATCCTATGGCTACACCTTC. This translates into CATSTGPSKSYGYTF.

CDR3 protein: CASSPRDGNQPQHF. The DNA for the CDR3 is TGTGCCAGCAGTCCCAGGGATGGCAATCAGCCCCAGCATTTT. This rearrangement joins TRBV27 to TRBJ1-5; tentative D call: TRBD1 (5 bases). The germline gives CDR1 MNHEY, CDR2 SMNVEV (reference sequence). This CDR3 spans 14 amino acids. V gave up 5 bases and J gave up 2 bases, with 10 bases separating them.

The V gene is TRBV18, the J gene TRBJ1-2; D is possibly TRBD1 (6 bases). Trimming removed 3 bases from V and 5 bases from J, with 19 bases in between. The CDR3 length is 16 residues. Per the germline V gene, CDR1 is KGHSH and CDR2 is LQKENI. Written as DNA, the CDR3 is TGTGCCAGCTCACCTTGGACGGCAGGGGTTGGGTATGGCTACACCTTC. Translation gives CASSPWTAGVGYGYTF.

The chain uses TRBV14 and TRBJ1-1; D is uncertain. The CDR3 consists of 13 residues. V lost 4 bases and J lost 10, with 16 bases in between. The germline V gene encodes CDR1 SGHDN and CDR2 FVKESK. The CDR3 spells CASSPKHLGGAFF. In DNA, the CDR3 is TGTGCCAGCAGCCCGAAACACCTAGGAGGAGCTTTCTTT.